The 23 T cell receptor beta chains in this list originate from one sample, sequenced in a study of early T cells in non-severe SARS-CoV-2 infection. MiXCR, applied by TCRdb to the 5' RACE reads, yields one record per CDR3 protein. The sample consists of about 90,000 distinct CDR3 sequences, about 12% of them appearing once. The sequenced sample was whole blood, obtained at baseline. These receptors were taken from an adult who was a healthcare worker with PCR-confirmed SARS-CoV-2 infection or an uninfected control (not recorded which).

J is TRBJ1-5 and V is TRBV6-6; tentative D call: TRBD1 (5 bases). From germline, CDR1 is MNHNY and CDR2 SVGAGI (reference sequence). This CDR3 comprises 12 residues. V was trimmed by 7 bases and J by 10 bases, leaving 14 bases between them. CDR3 in amino acids: CASTQDRGPQHF. The CDR3 DNA reads TGTGCCAGCACACAGGACCGGGGTCCCCAGCATTTT.

The rearrangement links TRBV12-3 or TRBV12-4 to TRBJ1-2, with D perhaps TRBD1 (5 bases). The length of the CDR3 is 14 residues. Trimming removed 3 bases from V and 8 bases from J, with 16 bases in between. CDR3 sequence reads: CASSFGKGTGGYTF. In DNA, the CDR3 is TGTGCCAGCAGTTTCGGGAAAGGGACGGGAGGCTACACCTTC.

This clonotype has just a few counts. The chain employs TRBV11-2 and TRBJ2-1; D is undetermined. The CDR3 has 12 amino acids. CDR1 SGHAT and CDR2 FQNNGV come from the germline V gene. The germline V and J ends were trimmed by 3 bases and 9 bases, with 9 bases remaining between them. CDR3 sequence (DNA): TGTGCCAGCAGCTTTGCCGGCCCTGAGCAGTTCTTC. Amino acid sequence: CASSFAGPEQFF.

This clonotype was seen repeatedly, ten times or more. This chain uses TRBV11-2 with TRBJ2-7; D is unclear. Germline V gene sequence: CDR1 SGHAT, CDR2 FQNNGV. This CDR3 region has 12 residues. V lost 7 bases and J lost 4, with 11 bases in between. CDR3 sequence reads: CASNSLGYEQYF. CDR3 nucleotide sequence: TGTGCCAGCAATTCCCTGGGGTACGAGCAGTACTTC.

This clonotype was seen only a few times. The chain links TRBV6-6 to TRBJ2-7, with 8 bases that match TRBD1. Germline assignment: CDR1 MNHNY and CDR2 SVGAGI (reference sequence). Trimming removed 6 bases from V and 7 bases from J; junction bases left unmatched: 8. The CDR3 spans 13 residues. This CDR3 reads CASSILDRAEQYF. The CDR3 DNA sequence: TGTGCCAGCAGCATTCTGGACAGGGCGGAGCAGTACTTC.

There are a few counts of this clonotype. The chain uses TRBV5-6 and TRBJ2-3, with 7 bases matching TRBD2. V lost 3 bases to trimming and J lost 5 bases; unmatched junction nucleotides: 6. The V gene's germline CDR1 is SGHDT and CDR2 YYEEEE. This CDR3 contains 14 residues. CDR3 residues: CASSWGEGQDTQYF. CDR3 in DNA: TGTGCCAGCAGCTGGGGGGAGGGCCAAGATACGCAGTATTTT.

This clonotype showed up many times. The J gene is TRBJ1-1, the V gene TRBV14; D gene ambiguous. V dropped 0 bases and J dropped 6 bases, with 11 bases sitting between them. CDR3 length: 14 residues. Per the germline V gene, CDR1 is SGHDN and CDR2 is FVKESK. The CDR3 DNA follows: TGTGCCAGCAGCCAAGAAGCGAGGGCGGCTGAAGCTTTCTTT. It specifies CASSQEARAAEAFF.

Many counts were recorded for this clonotype. The chain joins TRBV12-3 or TRBV12-4 to TRBJ2-5; D unclear. The CDR3 is 14 amino acids. The V gene lost 3 bases and the J gene lost 4 bases, with 12 bases spanning the gap. For the CDR3, the DNA is TGTGCCAGCAGTTTGGCTGCAGGTCCAGAGACCCAGTACTTC. The encoded protein is CASSLAAGPETQYF.

The CDR3 region is CASSDPAGTSGRSSYEQYF. CDR3 nucleotides: TGTGCCAGCAGTGACCCCGCGGGGACTAGCGGGAGGAGCTCCTACGAGCAGTACTTC. The V call is TRBV6-6, the J call TRBJ2-7, with 15 nucleotides matching TRBD2. The junction had 11 bases not matched to a gene; V was cut back by 5 bases and J by 0 bases. Germline lookup yields CDR1 MNHNY and CDR2 SVGAGI (reference sequence). The CDR3 is 19 residues long.

This chain connects TRBV12-5 to TRBJ2-5; 7 nucleotides line up with TRBD1. Per the germline V gene, CDR1 is LGHNT and CDR2 is FRNRAP. CDR3 length equals 14 residues. The ends lost 5 bases at V and 2 bases at J; junction bases unmatched: 5. DNA of the CDR3: TGTGCTAGTGGTCAAACGACAGGGCAAGAGACCCAGTACTTC. Translated: CASGQTTGQETQYF.

J is TRBJ1-1 and V is TRBV7-8; D is unresolved. The germline gives CDR1 SGHVS, CDR2 FQNEAQ. There are 13 residues in the CDR3. Trimming shortened V by 3 bases and J by 5 bases, and 10 bases separated the two germline ends. CDR3 region: CASSFYMGTEAFF. For the CDR3, the DNA is TGTGCCAGCAGCTTCTACATGGGGACTGAAGCTTTCTTT.

This clonotype has only a few counts. The rearrangement links TRBV7-9 to TRBJ2-3; 12 bases map to TRBD2. This CDR3 comprises 16 residues. From germline, CDR1 is SEHNR and CDR2 FQNEAQ (reference sequence). With 5 bases clipped from V and 6 bases from J, the junction kept 9 bases outside the gene matches. In DNA form, the CDR3 reads TGTGCCAGCAGCCACGCGACTAGCGGGAGTTCGGATACGCAGTATTTT. Residues: CASSHATSGSSDTQYF.

This clonotype was seen many times. This rearrangement joins TRBV20-1 to TRBJ1-6; 8 bases fit TRBD1. The germline gives CDR1 DFQATT, CDR2 SNEGSKA (reference sequence). This CDR3 has 14 amino acids. The V and J ends lost 5 bases and 9 bases, in that order; junction bases with no gene match: 9. The CDR3 coding sequence is TGCAGTGCTCTAACGGACAGGGAGAGTTCACCCCTCCACTTT. As protein: CSALTDRESSPLHF.

There are many counts of this clonotype. In DNA, the CDR3 is TGCAGCGTTGAAGTAAGGGCTCGGGACACTGAAGCTTTCTTT. Translated, it gives CSVEVRARDTEAFF. This chain connects TRBV29-1 to TRBJ1-1; D is undetermined. Trimming cost V 1 base and J 3 bases, with 12 bases left between them. The germline V gene encodes CDR1 SQVTM and CDR2 ANQGSEA. This CDR3 comprises 14 residues.

This clonotype came up many times. V usage is TRBV7-6 and J usage is TRBJ2-3; D might be TRBD2 (5 bases). V lost 5 bases, J lost 2 bases, and 11 bases lay in between. From germline, CDR1 is SGHVS and CDR2 FNYEAQ. The CDR3 has 14 residues. The CDR3 is CASSGLAITDTQYF. The CDR3 nucleotides are TGTGCCAGCAGCGGACTCGCCATCACAGATACGCAGTATTTT.

The chain is built from TRBV5-6 and TRBJ2-3; D is perhaps TRBD1 (5 bases). The CDR3 is 15 residues long. The V gene lost 4 bases and the J gene lost 5 bases, with 17 bases spanning the gap. Germline V gene data show CDR1 as SGHDT and CDR2 as YYEEEE. The CDR3 region is CASSPLQGRKDTQYF. The CDR3, as DNA: TGTGCCAGCAGCCCCCTTCAGGGCCGGAAAGATACGCAGTATTTT.

Many counts were recorded for this clonotype. V usage is TRBV5-1 and J usage is TRBJ2-7, with D perhaps matching TRBD1 (6 bases). Deletions cut 4 bases from V and 3 bases from J, with 14 bases between. The CDR3 extends over 14 amino acids. The germline gives CDR1 SGHRS, CDR2 YFSETQ. The DNA for the CDR3 is TGCGCCAGCAGCCTTGGACAGCTTAGCTACGAGCAGTACTTC. The encoded protein is CASSLGQLSYEQYF.

The V gene is TRBV6-5, the J gene TRBJ1-5; 11 bases align to TRBD1. The CDR3 covers 15 residues. Germline CDR1 is MNHEY and CDR2 is SVGAGI. Trimming removed 8 bases from V and 7 bases from J; junction bases left unmatched: 10. The CDR3, as DNA: TGTGCCAGCGGGCGCGGGGGACAGGGGGAGCAGCCCCAGCATTTT. Translated, it gives CASGRGGQGEQPQHF.

At least ten counts were recorded for this clonotype. The chain combines TRBV13 with TRBJ1-2, with 11 bases fitting TRBD1. CDR3 length: 16 amino acids. V was pared by 5 bases and J by 3 bases, with 8 bases of the junction left unmatched. Germline values: CDR1 PRHDT, CDR2 FYEKMQ (reference sequence). The CDR3 sequence: CASSPRDRGLDYGYTF. CDR3 DNA: TGTGCCAGCAGCCCCAGGGACAGGGGGTTAGACTATGGCTACACCTTC.

The chain links TRBV2 to TRBJ1-6; D ambiguous. V was cut by 0 bases and J by 9 bases, with 0 bases left in between. Germline CDR1 SNHLY, CDR2 FYNNEI. The length of the CDR3 is 11 residues. In nucleotides, the CDR3 is TGTGCCAGCAGTGAAGCTTCACCCCTCCACTTT. Protein product: CASSEASPLHF. Using reference TRBV2 and TRBJ1-6 for the parts outside the CDR3, the full variable domain is EPEVTQTPSHQVTQMGQEVILRCVPISNHLYFYWYRQILGQKVEFLVSFYNNEISEKSEIFDDQFSVERPDGSNFTLKIRSTKLEDSAMYFCASSEASPLHFGNGTRLTVT.

Ten or more counts support this clonotype. This chain links TRBV7-6 with TRBJ2-1; D call uncertain. Trimming took 1 base from V and 7 from J, leaving 17 bases between them. This CDR3 region has 16 residues. CDR1 SGHVS and CDR2 FNYEAQ come from the germline V gene. CDR3 sequence: CASSLVSRFGLNEQFF. CDR3 nucleotide sequence: TGTGCCAGCAGCTTAGTCTCGAGGTTCGGGCTGAATGAGCAGTTCTTC. Based on the CDR3 plus reference TRBV7-6 and TRBJ2-1, the full variable domain is GAGVSQSPRYKVTKRGQDVALRCDPISGHVSLYWYRQALGQGPEFLTYFNYEAQQDKSGLPNDRFSAERPEGSISTLTIQRTEQRDSAMYRCASSLVSRFGLNEQFFGPGTRLTVL.

Only a few counts were recorded for this clonotype. The CDR3 protein is CSPKGGPTDTQYF. As DNA, the CDR3 is TGCAGCCCGAAGGGGGGGCCGACAGATACGCAGTATTTT. The V call is TRBV29-1, the J call TRBJ2-3, with D possibly being TRBD2 (7 bases). CDR1 is SQVTM, CDR2 ANQGSEA, per germline. The CDR3 contains 13 residues. Between the trimmed V and J ends, which lost 8 bases and 3 bases, there was a span of 15 bases.

This clonotype was recorded a few times. This chain links TRBV3-1 with TRBJ2-3; D is undetermined. CDR1 LGHDT and CDR2 YNNKEL come from the germline V gene (reference sequence). V was shortened by 1 base and J by 2 bases, with 10 bases between the two germline ends. The CDR3 is made up of 15 amino acids. The CDR3: CASSQALQPTDTQYF. The CDR3 DNA sequence: TGTGCCAGCAGCCAAGCCCTACAACCCACAGATACGCAGTATTTT.